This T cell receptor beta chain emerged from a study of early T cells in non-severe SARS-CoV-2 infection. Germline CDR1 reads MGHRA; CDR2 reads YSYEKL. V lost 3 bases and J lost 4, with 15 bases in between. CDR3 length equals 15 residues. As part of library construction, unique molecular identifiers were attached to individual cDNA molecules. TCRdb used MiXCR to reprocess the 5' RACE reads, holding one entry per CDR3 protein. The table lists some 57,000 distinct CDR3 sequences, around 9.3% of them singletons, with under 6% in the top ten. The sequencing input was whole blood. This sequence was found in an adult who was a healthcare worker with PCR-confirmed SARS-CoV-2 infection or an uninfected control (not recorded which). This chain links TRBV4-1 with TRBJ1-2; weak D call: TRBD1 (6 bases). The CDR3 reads CASSHPDSEAYGYTF. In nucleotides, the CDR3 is TGCGCCAGCAGCCATCCGGACAGTGAAGCCTATGGCTACACCTTC.